Following are 15 T cell receptor beta chains from one sample sequenced in a study of blood T cell repertoires in COVID-19. Repertoires were generated with immunoSEQ multiplex PCR, while TCRdb's copy carries only in-frame clones and drops some. The table has 150,000 or so clones, 80% seen once. The sample was PBMCs or T cells enriched from blood (not recorded which). These receptors all come from a man aged 35 to 55 who had recovered from COVID-19.

V is TRBV7-2 and J is TRBJ1-3, with D tentatively TRBD1 (5 bases). Germline assignment: CDR1 SGHTA and CDR2 FQGNSA. The CDR3 extends over 17 amino acids. Trimming took 2 bases from V and 0 from J, leaving 14 bases between them. The CDR3 nucleotides are TGTGCCAGCAGCTTATACCTAGCGGGGGGCTCTGGAAACACCATATATTTT. Its translation is CASSLYLAGGSGNTIYF.

The chain recombines TRBV24-1 with TRBJ2-5; maybe TRBD1 (6 bases). There are 19 residues in the CDR3. Trimming removed 2 bases at V and 0 bases at J, with 21 bases between. Germline CDR1 is KGHDR and CDR2 is SFDVKD. The CDR3 nucleotides read TGTGCCACCAGTGATTCCGCAGGGGTCTCTGAGGGGTACCAAGAGACCCAGTACTTC. This codes for CATSDSAGVSEGYQETQYF.

The CDR3 DNA is TGTGCCATCAGTGAGTCGACAGGGAAGATCCAAGAGACCCAGTACTTC. It codes for CAISESTGKIQETQYF. The gene calls are TRBV10-3 and TRBJ2-5; 7 positions match TRBD1. Germline V gives CDR1 ENHRY, CDR2 SYGVKD. V trimming: 0 bases; J trimming: 1 base; junction bases outside the gene matches: 5. There are 16 residues in the CDR3.

The genes are TRBV7-6 and TRBJ1-5; D is undetermined. CDR1 and CDR2 (germline): SGHVS, FNYEAQ. The CDR3 runs to 15 residues. V was shortened by 5 bases and J by 1 base, with 12 bases between the two germline ends. Here the CDR3 reads CASSLGTASNQPQHF. The CDR3 DNA sequence: TGTGCCAGCAGCCTAGGTACAGCCAGCAATCAGCCCCAGCATTTT.

This clone showed up many times. The chain uses TRBV11-2 and TRBJ1-1, with TRBD1 matching over 10 bases. V shed 0 bases, J shed 10 bases, and the junction held 17 bases outside the gene matches. Germline assignment: CDR1 SGHAT and CDR2 FQNNGV. This CDR3 region has 18 residues. As DNA, the CDR3 is TGTGCCAGCAGCTTAGACAAAGCGGATTATCCGGGACAGGGGACAGCTTTCTTT. Amino acids: CASSLDKADYPGQGTAFF.

This clone showed up just once. This chain links TRBV18 with TRBJ1-6; TRBD1 agrees at 8 bases. With V trimmed by 5 bases and J by 10 bases, 7 bases remained unmatched. The CDR3 is 14 residues long. Germline V gives CDR1 KGHSH, CDR2 LQKENI. DNA for the CDR3: TGTGCCAGCTCATCGTCAGGGGGCGTATCACCCCTCCACTTT. It codes for CASSSSGGVSPLHF.

The chain is built from TRBV6-5 and TRBJ2-1, with D possibly being TRBD1 (5 bases). The V end was cut by 6 bases, the J end by 7 bases, with 13 bases between. Germline V gene sequence: CDR1 MNHEY, CDR2 SVGAGI. The length of the CDR3 is 13 residues. CDR3 nucleotide sequence: TGTGCCAGCAGCTACCCCCCAGGGAATGAGCAGTTCTTC. Translated: CASSYPPGNEQFF.

The V gene is TRBV5-1, the J gene TRBJ2-3, with D perhaps TRBD2 (5 bases). CDR1 is SGHRS, CDR2 YFSETQ, per germline. CDR3 length: 13 amino acids. Trimming stripped 4 bases from V and 4 bases from J, with 10 bases between. The CDR3 region is CASSPQRADTQYF. CDR3 DNA: TGCGCCAGCAGCCCGCAGAGGGCAGATACGCAGTATTTT.

The rearrangement links TRBV19 to TRBJ2-7; no clear D gene. The CDR3 runs 13 residues. V lost 6 bases and J lost 2, with 11 bases in between. Germline V lookup: CDR1 LNHDA, CDR2 SQIVND (reference sequence). In DNA form, the CDR3 reads TGTGCCAGTAGCCCACAGAGTACCTACGAGCAGTACTTC. Translation: CASSPQSTYEQYF.

This clone was picked up one time. This specimen includes other DNA sequences encoding the same CDR3. This chain joins TRBV30 and TRBJ1-2, with TRBD1 matching over 7 bases. Trimming took 3 bases from V and 2 from J; bases not matched to a gene: 3. The germline V gene has CDR1 GTSNPN and CDR2 SVGIG (reference sequence). The CDR3 sequence is 13 residues long. CDR3: CAWSRQGNYGYTF. The CDR3 nucleotides read TGTGCCTGGAGCCGACAGGGAAACTATGGCTACACCTTC.

The J gene is TRBJ2-1, the V gene TRBV9; D is undetermined. This CDR3 has 19 residues. Germline CDR1 is SGDLS and CDR2 is YYNGEE. V lost 4 bases and J 4 bases, leaving 27 bases between the germline ends. The CDR3 sequence is CASSPHTRQPLSSYNEQFF. CDR3 DNA: TGTGCCAGCAGCCCCCACACGAGGCAACCCTTATCCTCGTACAATGAGCAGTTCTTC.

This clone was seen only a few times. Within the sample, other DNA sequences also encode this same CDR3. This rearrangement joins TRBV6-4 to TRBJ2-2; D is unclear. CDR1 MRHNA and CDR2 SNTAGT come from the germline V gene. The ends were cut back, 0 bases at V and 5 bases at J, with 4 bases in the middle. This CDR3 is built from 13 residues. The CDR3 coding sequence is TGTGCCAGCAGTGACTCGACTACCGGGGAGCTGTTTTTT. Translating it yields CASSDSTTGELFF.

The rearrangement joins TRBV6-5 to TRBJ1-1, with a weak D call TRBD1 (5 bases). From germline, CDR1 is MNHEY and CDR2 SVGAGI. The CDR3 has 14 residues. The ends were cut back, 2 bases at V and 6 bases at J, with 13 bases in the middle. The CDR3 region is CASSYELTGSEAFF. The CDR3 nucleotides read TGTGCCAGCAGTTACGAACTTACAGGTTCTGAAGCTTTCTTT.

The V call is TRBV10-2, the J call TRBJ2-1, with a weak D call TRBD2 (7 bases). This CDR3 has 17 amino acids. The V gene lost 1 base and the J gene lost 7 bases, with 20 bases spanning the gap. Per the germline V gene, CDR1 is WSHSY and CDR2 is SAAADI. For the CDR3, the DNA is TGCGCCAGCAGTGAGTTGCGTGGGGGGGCCGGGTTAAATGAGCAGTTCTTC. Its protein product is CASSELRGGAGLNEQFF.

The chain employs TRBV6-5 and TRBJ2-1; 9 bases are shared with TRBD2. The CDR3 is 15 residues long. J lost 6 bases, V lost 7 bases, and 10 bases had no gene match. Germline lookup yields CDR1 MNHEY and CDR2 SVGAGI. CDR3 in amino acids: CASNRGTSFSNEQFF. In DNA, the CDR3 is TGTGCCAGCAACCGGGGGACTAGCTTCTCCAATGAGCAGTTCTTC.